This T cell receptor beta chain came from a study of beta chain features in type 1 diabetes. Overall study: Comparable age, gender and cell yields were observed in patients relative to healthy donors. General study results and limits: In all four CD4+ subsets, TCRB CDR3 length was significantly, moderately reduced in type 1 diabetes. For patients and controls alike, PCR might favor shorter templates to the same degree.

The isolated RNA, all of it, was reverse transcribed, so expressed TCRB transcripts were what got sequenced. Some clones are missing from TCRdb's copy, which holds only in-frame ones; the method was immunoSEQ multiplex PCR. The sample lists some 240,000 clones, 16% occurring once. CDR1 SQVTM and CDR2 ANQGSEA come from the germline V gene. CDR3 length: 12 amino acids. The ends were cut back, 5 bases at V and 7 bases at J, with 15 bases in the middle. With regard to this clone: What it binds is not known.

Populations obtained by sorting all exceeded 95% purity. Sequenced sample: naive CD4+ T cells from blood. The chain joins TRBV29-1 to TRBJ2-7, with D unclear. This clonotype was obtained from a man aged 25 to 40 with type 1 diabetes. Here the CDR3 reads CSVNLVAGEQYF. Written as DNA, the CDR3 is TGCAGCGTTAATTTAGTAGCTGGGGAGCAGTACTTC.